This T cell receptor beta chain came from a study of blood T cell repertoires in COVID-19. Assay: immunoSEQ multiplex PCR; the TCRdb copy retains only in-frame clones and omits some. The profile shows 300,000 to 350,000 clones, 85% to 95% of them singletons. This clone occurred once. The sample taken for sequencing was PBMCs or T cells enriched from blood (not recorded which). The TCR comes from a woman under 40 who had been exposed to COVID-19.

CDR3 nucleotide sequence: TGCGCCAGCGCCCCAGGGGGCAACTACAATGAGCAGTTCTTC. Translation gives CASAPGGNYNEQFF. The genes are TRBV4-3 and TRBJ2-1; 8 nucleotides match TRBD1. The V gene's germline CDR1 is LGHNA and CDR2 YSLEER. V lost 8 bases to trimming and J lost 3 bases; unmatched junction nucleotides: 6. The CDR3 is made up of 14 amino acids.